This entry features one T cell receptor beta chain sequence. Its antigen is currently not known. Base qualities are not at hand, and no much larger clone is one base apart. The sample originates from a study of beta chain features in type 1 diabetes (dated by TCRdb to the late 2010s). With regard to the full study: No differences in mean age, gender distribution, total cell number or subset yield were found between patients and healthy donors. A total of about 100 million sorted cells were examined across all samples, and RNA yield correlated strongly with the number of cells per subset. The study compared the TCRB repertoires of sorted circulating CD4+ T cell subsets in recently diagnosed type 1 diabetes patients with those in matched healthy donors. Regulatory and stem cell-like memory subsets were obtained from only 8 patients and roughly 8 healthy donors, while naive and central memory subsets were obtained from all 30 or so donors.

The entire isolated RNA was reverse transcribed using the High Capacity cDNA Reverse Transcription Kit, and thus expressed TCRB transcripts were sequenced. Naive, central memory and regulatory T cell samples underwent deep immunoSEQ sequencing, averaging around 4 million total reads per sample. After sorted cells were lysed in RLT buffer, RNA was extracted with DNase-treated RNeasy Micro or Mini kits, with the choice depending on cell number. To prevent cross-contamination, each cell subset was processed individually, whereas patient and healthy donor samples were processed jointly. The immunoSEQ multiplex PCR was used to amplify TCRB sequences from cDNA, yielding 87-bp fragments that span the CDR3 region. Sequencing of the amplicons was performed on the Illumina HiSeq platform. In the source study's methods: Synthetic template baselines were used to correct PCR bias computationally, reads within Hamming distance 2 were collapsed, and singletons that could not be merged were discarded. Reads were aligned to IMGT to assign V, D and J genes, CDR3 length, and insertions or deletions at six rearrangement sites. Within each subset, clonotype counts were normalized to sorted cell number, after which true diversity and Gini coefficients were computed with the tcR R package. Repertoire sharing was quantified using the overlap coefficient calculated on TCRB nucleotide sequences. Out-of-frame TCRB sequences from naive cells were analyzed to stand in for the pre-selection repertoire. The immuneACCESS repertoire file appears here via TCRdb, limited to in-frame rearrangements. These files lack a portion of the clones; in checked studies, under half of the deficit traces to unresolved V genes, and the cause of the others is not known. V, J and clone size reflect that table, while D and trimming were determined from the DNA. This sample holds around 600,000 clones; under 15% were observed only once. Of the sample, 0.095% to 0.15% falls within the top ten clones.

From each donor, a single peripheral blood sample of about 110 mL on average was drawn into heparinised tubes. Using a panel that included CD45RO, CCR7, CD25, CD127, CD95 and CD27, naive, central memory, regulatory and stem cell-like memory CD4+ T cells were sorted on a BD FACSAria II. Purity was above 98% for every sorted population. Right away, PBMCs were isolated by Lymphoprep density gradient centrifugation and were stained directly, with no culture step. So that batch effects would be minimized, each experiment stained and sorted samples in pairs, pairing one healthy donor with one patient. Spanning cysteine to phenylalanine, the CDR3 consists of 13 amino acids. The CDR3 DNA has 39 bases and is translated from base 1. V drops 0 bases and J drops 9 bases, leaving 9 bases in between. The CDR1 and CDR2 encoded by the germline V gene are SGHNT and YENEEA. Broader findings and caveats from the paper: Shorter templates might have been favored by PCR, but patient and control samples were amplified and corrected together, so both groups would have been affected equally by any skew. Naive, central memory and regulatory TCRB repertoires appeared to be more similar among patients than among healthy donors. Sequencing cDNA rather than genomic DNA could over-represent highly expressing activated cells, although activation and CD3 levels did not differ between groups. Fewer insertions and more nucleotide deletions at VDJ recombination sites were observed in patients with type 1 diabetes, implying thymic rearrangement abnormalities. A moderate but significant shortening of TCRB CDR3 length was observed in type 1 diabetes patients in all four CD4+ subsets. HLA sub-analyses involved small numbers of individuals, so any influence of HLA type on TCRB rearrangement remained unresolved.

The receptor's source is a man aged 25-40 years with type 1 diabetes. Specimen: naive CD4+ T cells from blood. Explained via the paper, the cell subset or site label denotes: true naive CD4+ T cells. The rearrangement joined TRBV11-3 to TRBJ2-1; perhaps TRBD1 is the D gene, with 5 bases matching. The CDR3 protein sequence reads: CASSLEGAGEQFF. At the DNA level, the sequence is TGTGCCAGCAGCTTAGAAGGGGCTGGTGAGCAGTTCTTC.